Many counts were recorded for the clone carrying this TCR beta chain. The junction shows a germline mismatch at one end, possibly a read error. The entry originates in a study of HIV-infected children after antiretroviral therapy interruption. Study-wide background: Children had CD4+ above 500, viral load below 50 copies/ml, either treatment arm.

RNA-based 3' RACE libraries used unique molecular identifiers. TCRdb called the 3' RACE reads again in MiXCR, with one record for every CDR3 protein. The profile shows roughly 16,000 distinct CDR3 sequences, less than 4% of them singletons. The CDR3 has 14 residues. In germline, CDR1 is LNHDA, CDR2 SQIVND (reference sequence). Treatment given: PENTA 11 planned treatment interruption arm or continuous ART arm. From thawed PBMCs, naive CD4+ CD45RA+ CD45RO- T cells were sorted. The TCR originated in a child aged 2 to 17 with HIV. This rearrangement joins TRBV19 to TRBJ2-5; 11 nucleotides match TRBD1. The sequences come from CD45RA+ CD4+ T cells from PBMCs, collected from a donor given antiretroviral therapy, either interrupted or continuous. Specified subset: naive CD4+ CD45RA+ CD45RO- T cells. CDR3 sequence (DNA): TGTGCCAGCAGTAAGGACAGGGGGCGAGACACCCAGTACTTT. This translates into CASSKDRGRDTQYF. The entire variable domain, with the rest obtained from reference TRBV19 and TRBJ2-5, is as follows: DGGITQSPKYLFRKEGQNVTLSCEQNLNHDAMYWYRQDPGQGLRLIYYSQIVNDFQKGDIAEGYSVSREKKESFPLTVTSAQKNPTAFYLCASSKDRGRDTQYFGPGTRLLVL.